This TCR beta chain was found in a study of T cell repertoires in cytomegalovirus infection. Concerning this clonotype itself: What it recognizes is unknown.

The germline V and J ends were trimmed by 6 bases and 6 bases, with 10 bases remaining between them. This CDR3 spans 12 amino acids. From the reads, TCRdb called clonotypes with MiXCR, one entry per CDR3 protein. The repertoire holds roughly 340,000 distinct CDR3 sequences, with 25% to 30% as singletons. The chain recombines TRBV12-3 or TRBV12-4 with TRBJ2-3; the D is unclear. The clonotype comes from a human donor in good health (CMV status not recorded). Some clones in this sample may be carry-over from other donors' samples. Specimen: cultured PBMCs, collected from culture after CMV antigen stimulation. This chain's CDR3 is CASSSLFDTQYF. CDR3 DNA sequence: TGTGCCAGCAGCTCACTATTCGATACGCAGTATTTT.